One and the same sample provided the 22 T cell receptor beta chains below, sequenced in a study of blood T cell repertoires in COVID-19. Method: immunoSEQ multiplex PCR; TCRdb's copy keeps in-frame clones and lacks some. The data show 100,000 to 120,000 clones, more than 80% seen once. Sequencing input: peripheral blood. The receptors originated from a woman aged 55-69 years with COVID-19, enrolled during active disease.

V and J are TRBV6-5 and TRBJ2-2, with a weak D call TRBD2 (5 bases). The germline CDR1 and CDR2 sequences are MNHEY and SVGAGI. This CDR3 comprises 15 residues. With 5 bases removed from V and 1 base from J, the gap between germline ends came to 11 bases. DNA for the CDR3: TGTGCCAGCAGTCCCGGACTGGGGAACACCGGGGAGCTGTTTTTT. Residues: CASSPGLGNTGELFF.

The genes are TRBV5-4 and TRBJ1-1; 7 bases agree with TRBD1. V shed 4 bases and J 0 bases; nucleotides not matched to a gene: 6. Germline values: CDR1 SGHNT, CDR2 YYREEE (reference sequence). The CDR3 length is 15 residues. The CDR3 bases are TGTGCCAGCAGCCCTTGGACAGGTTTGAACACTGAAGCTTTCTTT. Translating it yields CASSPWTGLNTEAFF.

The rearrangement links TRBV27 to TRBJ1-2; D is perhaps TRBD1 (5 bases). This CDR3 is built from 14 residues. V lost 2 bases, J lost 1 base, and 8 bases lay in between. Germline loops: CDR1 MNHEY, CDR2 SMNVEV (reference sequence). The CDR3 loop is CASSLPDSNYGYTF. CDR3 DNA: TGTGCCAGCAGTTTACCCGACAGTAACTATGGCTACACCTTC.

The chain recombines TRBV6-4 with TRBJ1-2, with D maybe TRBD1 (6 bases). The germline V and J ends were trimmed by 0 bases and 8 bases, with 13 bases remaining between them. Germline CDR1 and CDR2: MRHNA and SNTAGT. CDR3 length: 14 residues. CDR3 DNA sequence: TGTGCCAGCAGTGACTCGTGGCAGGGGAAGGGCTACACCTTC. Encoded protein: CASSDSWQGKGYTF.

The sample holds one count of this clone. The sample contains more than one DNA sequence encoding this CDR3. This chain uses TRBV5-1 with TRBJ1-1, with a possible D match to TRBD1 (5 bases). The ends were cut back, 1 base at V and 1 base at J, with 8 bases in the middle. Germline V CDR1 and CDR2: SGHRS, YFSETQ. The length of the CDR3 is 14 residues. The chain's CDR3 is CASSLQGGNTEAFF. In nucleotides, the CDR3 is TGCGCCAGCAGCTTGCAGGGCGGGAACACTGAAGCTTTCTTT.

The rearrangement links TRBV21-1 to TRBJ2-1; TRBD1, the table's D call, was not compared with the DNA. TRBV21-1 is marked as a pseudogene. This CDR3 comprises 15 residues. The chain's CDR3 is CASSGYRGIHNEQFF. The CDR3 region has the DNA TGTGCCAGCAGCGGATACAGGGGAATCCACAATGAGCAGTTCTTC.

V is TRBV6-5 and J is TRBJ2-7; TRBD1 might be the D (6 bases). Trimming shortened V by 0 bases and J by 4 bases, and 13 bases separated the two germline ends. The CDR3 has 15 residues. Germline assignment: CDR1 MNHEY and CDR2 SVGAGI. For the CDR3, the DNA is TGTGCCAGCAGTTACTCTACACCAGGGGTATACGAGCAGTACTTC. It translates to CASSYSTPGVYEQYF.

The J gene is TRBJ2-3, the V gene TRBV5-1, with D perhaps TRBD1 (6 bases). This CDR3 is 16 amino acids long. Trimming removed 4 bases from V and 1 base from J, with 16 bases in between. Per the germline V gene, CDR1 is SGHRS and CDR2 is YFSETQ. The CDR3 region has the DNA TGCGCCAGCAGCATCCTAGAACAGGGTGGCACAGATACGCAGTATTTT. Amino acid sequence: CASSILEQGGTDTQYF.

The V call is TRBV5-6, the J call TRBJ2-3; D is unclear. CDR1 SGHDT and CDR2 YYEEEE come from the germline V gene. The CDR3 sequence is 13 residues long. Deletions cut 0 bases from V and 6 bases from J, with 8 bases between. CDR3 region: CASSLGPGDTQYF. The CDR3 coding sequence is TGTGCCAGCAGCTTGGGCCCCGGGGATACGCAGTATTTT.

The chain uses TRBV19 and TRBJ1-2, with 9 nucleotides matching TRBD1. Germline V gives CDR1 LNHDA, CDR2 SQIVND (reference sequence). This CDR3 spans 16 amino acids. Trimming cost V 2 bases and J 0 bases; bases outside gene matches: 4. The CDR3 DNA reads as TGTGCCAGTAGTATACCGGGACAGGGAGCTAACTATGGCTACACCTTC. The encoded protein is CASSIPGQGANYGYTF.

The rearrangement uses TRBV6-5 and TRBJ1-2, with a possible D match to TRBD1 (5 bases). Germline V gives CDR1 MNHEY, CDR2 SVGAGI. This CDR3 spans 14 amino acids. V was pared by 5 bases and J by 5 bases, with 15 bases between. CDR3 residues: CASSLDVGGYGYTF. CDR3 coding DNA: TGTGCCAGCAGTCTCGACGTCGGGGGGTATGGCTACACCTTC.

CDR3 nucleotide sequence: TGCGCCGCACAGGGGGCCAAAAACATTCAGTACTTC. Translated, it gives CAAQGAKNIQYF. V usage is TRBV10-2 and J usage is TRBJ2-4; 7 nucleotides line up with TRBD1. Germline trimming cut 11 bases from V and 1 base from J; bases unmatched to any gene: 2. Looked up from germline, CDR1 is WSHSY and CDR2 is SAAADI. This CDR3 has 12 amino acids.

The chain is built from TRBV6-5 and TRBJ1-2, with a possible D match to TRBD1 (5 bases). V lost 5 bases to trimming and J lost 3 bases, with 16 bases between them. This CDR3 contains 15 residues. Germline V gene data show CDR1 as MNHEY and CDR2 as SVGAGI. The chain's CDR3 is CASSRDLEQYYGYTF. CDR3 coding DNA: TGTGCCAGCAGTCGGGACTTGGAACAATACTATGGCTACACCTTC.

V gene TRBV6-1 combines with J gene TRBJ1-4; D ambiguous. V was shortened by 2 bases and J by 8 bases, with 15 bases between the two germline ends. CDR3 length: 15 residues. Per germline, CDR1 MNHNS and CDR2 SASEGT. CDR3 DNA sequence: TGTGCCAGCAGTGAAACGGCCGAACTCGGGGAAAAACTGTTTTTT. Translation: CASSETAELGEKLFF.

In this sample, this clone turned up a few times. This chain connects TRBV7-9 to TRBJ1-2, with D unresolved. V was cut by 8 bases and J by 3 bases, with 16 bases left in between. Germline CDR1 and CDR2: SEHNR and FQNEAQ (reference sequence). The CDR3 sequence is 14 residues long. CDR3 sequence reads: CASELPPGDYGYTF. DNA for the CDR3: TGTGCCAGCGAGCTCCCACCCGGAGACTATGGCTACACCTTC.

V usage is TRBV30 and J usage is TRBJ2-7, with 11 positions matching TRBD1. The CDR3 spans 14 residues. Looked up from germline, CDR1 is GTSNPN and CDR2 is SVGIG (reference sequence). V lost 3 bases and J lost 6; bases outside the gene matches: 7. The CDR3 is CAWRKGQGAIEQYF. For the CDR3, the DNA is TGTGCCTGGAGAAAAGGACAGGGGGCGATCGAGCAGTACTTC.

Written as DNA, the CDR3 is TGCGCCAGCAGTATCGGGAGTGACTACGAGCAGTACTTC. Translating gives CASSIGSDYEQYF. The V and J genes are TRBV5-1 and TRBJ2-7; D is perhaps TRBD2 (6 bases). This CDR3 has 13 amino acids. With 5 bases removed from V and 3 bases from J, the gap between germline ends came to 12 bases. Per germline, CDR1 SGHRS and CDR2 YFSETQ.

This clone came up once. The rearrangement links TRBV6-5 to TRBJ2-7; D not certain. The V end was cut by 5 bases, the J end by 6 bases, with 11 bases between. CDR1 is MNHEY, CDR2 SVGAGI, per germline. The CDR3 extends over 12 amino acids. Written as DNA, the CDR3 is TGTGCCAGCAGTCCCCGCTACGGCGAGCAGTACTTC. This sequence encodes CASSPRYGEQYF.

This clone has a single count. The V gene is TRBV5-1, the J gene TRBJ1-4; D may be TRBD1 (5 bases). Germline CDR1 is SGHRS and CDR2 is YFSETQ. V gave up 5 bases and J gave up 4 bases, with 12 bases separating them. This CDR3 has 14 residues. The CDR3 protein is CASSLDSLNEKLFF. For the CDR3, the DNA is TGCGCCAGCAGTCTCGACAGCCTTAATGAAAAACTGTTTTTT. The variable domain in full, completed from reference TRBV5-1 and TRBJ1-4, reads KAGVTQTPRYLIKTRGQQVTLSCSPISGHRSVSWYQQTPGQGLQFLFEYFSETQRNKGNFPGRFSGRQFSNSRSEMNVSTLELGDSALYLCASSLDSLNEKLFFGSGTQLSVL.

The chain recombines TRBV10-3 with TRBJ1-2, with 7 bases fitting TRBD1. The CDR3 length is 14 residues. Germline CDR1 reads ENHRY; CDR2 reads SYGVKD. Trimming removed 6 bases from V and 3 bases from J; junction bases left unmatched: 7. The CDR3 DNA sequence: TGTGCCATCAGGAATACAGGGGATTACTATGGCTACACCTTC. The encoded protein is CAIRNTGDYYGYTF.

The chain couples TRBV9 to TRBJ2-3, with 7 bases that match TRBD2. Trimming cost V 1 base and J 4 bases; bases outside gene matches: 6. Germline-derived CDR1 and CDR2 are SGDLS and YYNGEE. The CDR3 is made up of 15 amino acids. The CDR3 spells CASSVSVGGADTQYF. The CDR3 nucleotides read TGTGCCAGCAGCGTAAGTGTGGGGGGGGCAGATACGCAGTATTTT.

The chain combines TRBV5-4 with TRBJ2-7; TRBD2 matches 8 bases. CDR1 is SGHNT and CDR2 is YYREEE in the germline V gene (reference sequence). This CDR3 is built from 17 residues. V lost 2 bases, J lost 0 bases, and 10 bases stayed unmatched. CDR3 residues: CASSFGPPGGSSYEQYF. The DNA for the CDR3 is TGTGCCAGCAGCTTTGGACCCCCGGGGGGGAGCTCCTACGAGCAGTACTTC. The complete variable domain, with remaining parts taken from reference TRBV5-4 and TRBJ2-7, reads ETGVTQSPTHLIKTRGQQVTLRCSSQSGHNTVSWYQQALGQGPQFIFQYYREEENGRGNFPPRFSGLQFPNYSSELNVNALELDDSALYLCASSFGPPGGSSYEQYFGPGTRLTVT.